The 6 T cell receptor beta chains given below trace back to one sample, sequenced in a study of vaccination and CD4 T cells after COVID-19. Treatment reported: approximately 9-day PBMC culture with coronavirus spike peptide pools or control peptides (ViraFEST assay). The study sequenced cultured CD4+ T cell DNA using the Oncomine TCR Beta short-read assay. TCRdb reanalysed the PCR reads using MiXCR and keeps one entry per CDR3 protein. The sample yields around 13,000 distinct CDR3 sequences, around 35% seen once. Which antigens these TCRs recognize remains unknown. Sequencing was done on a sample of cultured CD4+ T cells from blood. The origin of the receptors is a human donor with COVID-19.

The chain recombines TRBV6-2 or TRBV6-3 with TRBJ1-2; D may be TRBD1 (6 bases). Per germline, CDR1 MNHEY and CDR2 SVGEGT. The CDR3 totals 13 residues. Trimming shortened V by 6 bases and J by 3 bases, and 11 bases separated the two germline ends. The CDR3 loop reads CASSPGQDYGYTF. DNA of the CDR3: TGTGCCAGCAGCCCGGGACAAGACTATGGCTACACCTTC.

The rearrangement joins TRBV12-3 or TRBV12-4 to TRBJ2-5; the match to TRBD2 covers 8 bases. CDR3 length: 15 residues. The ends lost 5 bases at V and 5 bases at J; junction bases unmatched: 10. The CDR3 DNA reads TGTGCCAGCAGTCGCCCGGGGGGGAACTACGAGACCCAGTACTTC. Translated: CASSRPGGNYETQYF.

This clonotype was picked up a small number of times. The rearrangement joins TRBV20-1 to TRBJ1-1; 7 bases are a match to TRBD1. The V and J ends lost 1 base and 5 bases, in that order; junction bases with no gene match: 1. The germline CDR1 and CDR2 sequences are DFQATT and SNEGSKA (reference sequence). This CDR3 contains 12 residues. The CDR3 sequence: CSARGQGTEAFF. CDR3 nucleotides: TGCAGTGCTAGAGGACAGGGAACTGAAGCTTTCTTT.

This clonotype was observed a few times. The chain combines TRBV11-3 with TRBJ1-1; D is possibly TRBD1 (5 bases). V lost 4 bases, J lost 10 bases, and 13 bases lay in between. The germline V gene encodes CDR1 SGHNT and CDR2 YENEEA. CDR3 size: 12 residues. CDR3 residues: CASSWGGGAAFF. The CDR3, as DNA: TGTGCCAGCAGCTGGGGGGGAGGTGCAGCTTTCTTT.

V usage is TRBV6-5 and J usage is TRBJ2-3, with D possibly being TRBD1 (6 bases). The ends were cut back, 8 bases at V and 2 bases at J, with 14 bases in the middle. In germline, CDR1 is MNHEY, CDR2 SVGAGI. The CDR3 spans 14 residues. CDR3: CASELGGITDTQYF. The CDR3 coding sequence is TGTGCCAGCGAGTTAGGGGGTATCACAGATACGCAGTATTTT.

This clonotype was recorded a few times. This chain connects TRBV19 to TRBJ1-2; TRBD1 is a possible D gene (6 bases). This CDR3 comprises 14 residues. Trimming shortened V by 11 bases and J by 0 bases, and 16 bases separated the two germline ends. The germline V gene has CDR1 LNHDA and CDR2 SQIVND (reference sequence). The CDR3 loop reads CAGSNRDSNYGYTF. DNA for the CDR3: TGTGCCGGGAGTAACAGGGACTCTAACTATGGCTACACCTTC.